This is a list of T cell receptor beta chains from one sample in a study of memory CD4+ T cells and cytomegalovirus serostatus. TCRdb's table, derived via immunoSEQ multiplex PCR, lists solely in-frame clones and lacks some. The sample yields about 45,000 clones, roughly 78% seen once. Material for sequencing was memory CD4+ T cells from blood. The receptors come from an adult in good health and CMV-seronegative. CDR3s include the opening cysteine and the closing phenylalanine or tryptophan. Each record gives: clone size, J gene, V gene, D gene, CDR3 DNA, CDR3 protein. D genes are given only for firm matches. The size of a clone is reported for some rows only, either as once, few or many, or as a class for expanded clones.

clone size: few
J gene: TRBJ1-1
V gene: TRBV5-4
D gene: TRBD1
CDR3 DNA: TGTGCCAGCAGCTCTATGCAGGGGGAGGTGGCTTTCTTT
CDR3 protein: CASSSMQGEVAFF

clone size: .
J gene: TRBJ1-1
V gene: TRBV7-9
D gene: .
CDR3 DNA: TGTGCCAGCAGCTTAGGGCAGGGAAGGGTAGGCACTGAAGCTTTCTTT
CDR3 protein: CASSLGQGRVGTEAFF

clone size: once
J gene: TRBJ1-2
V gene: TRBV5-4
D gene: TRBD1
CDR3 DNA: TGTGCCAGCAGCCCCCCCGGGACAGGGGTTCTAAACTATGGCTACACCTTC
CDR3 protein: CASSPPGTGVLNYGYTF

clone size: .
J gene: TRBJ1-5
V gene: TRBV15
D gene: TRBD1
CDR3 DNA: TGTGCCACCAGCAGAACCCCGAGGGGCGGACAGGCTTATAGCAATCAGCCCCAGCATTTT
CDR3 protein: CATSRTPRGGQAYSNQPQHF

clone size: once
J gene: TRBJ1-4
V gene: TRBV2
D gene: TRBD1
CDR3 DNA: TGTGCCAGCAAGTCCGGGACAGGTGGTGAAAAACTGCTTTTT
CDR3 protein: CASKSGTGGEKLLF

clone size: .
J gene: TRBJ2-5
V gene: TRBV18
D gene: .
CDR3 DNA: TGTGCCAGCTCACCGACGCAACAGGGAGGGGAGACCCAGTACTTC
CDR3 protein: CASSPTQQGGETQYF

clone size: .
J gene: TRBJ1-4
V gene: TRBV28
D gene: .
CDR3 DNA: TGTGCCAGCAGCCCACCGGGACCGGCTAATGAAAAACTGTTTTTT
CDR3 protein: CASSPPGPANEKLFF

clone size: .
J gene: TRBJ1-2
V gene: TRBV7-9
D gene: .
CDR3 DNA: TGTGCCAGCAGCTTAGGGATGGAAACAGGCGGCTACACCTTC
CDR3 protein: CASSLGMETGGYTF

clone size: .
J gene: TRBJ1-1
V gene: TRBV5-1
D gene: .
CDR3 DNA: TGCGCCAGCAGCGCACAGAGGGTACAGGCGGAAGCTTTCTTT
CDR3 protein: CASSAQRVQAEAFF

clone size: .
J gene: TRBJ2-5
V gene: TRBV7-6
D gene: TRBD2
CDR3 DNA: TGTGCCAGCAGCTTAGGGGGTACGGGTAGCGGGGGGGCCATCGAGACCCAGTACTTC
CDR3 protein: CASSLGGTGSGGAIETQYF

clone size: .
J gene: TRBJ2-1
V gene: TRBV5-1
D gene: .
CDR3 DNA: TGCGCCAGCAGCTTTTGGGGAGACAATGAGCAGTTCTTC
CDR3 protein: CASSFWGDNEQFF

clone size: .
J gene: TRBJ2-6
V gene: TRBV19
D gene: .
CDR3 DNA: TGTGCCAACAGGTACAGCTCTGGGGCCAACGTCCTGACTTTC
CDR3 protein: CANRYSSGANVLTF

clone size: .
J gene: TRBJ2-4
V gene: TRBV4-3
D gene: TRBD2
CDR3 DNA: TGCGCCAGCAGCCAAGATGCGCTCTCCGGGACTAGCGGGGTTGGATACATTCAGTACTTC
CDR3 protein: CASSQDALSGTSGVGYIQYF

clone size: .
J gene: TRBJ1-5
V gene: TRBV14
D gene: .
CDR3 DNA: TGTGCCAGCAGCCGTAGCAATCAGCCCCAGCATTTT
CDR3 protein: CASSRSNQPQHF

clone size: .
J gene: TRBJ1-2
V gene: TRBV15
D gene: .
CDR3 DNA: TGTGCCACCAGCAGGGACAGCACCGCTAACTATGGCTACACCTTC
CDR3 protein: CATSRDSTANYGYTF

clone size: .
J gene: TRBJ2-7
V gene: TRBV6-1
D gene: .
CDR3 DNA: TGTGCCAGCCTCAGCTTCCCTAATTACGAGCAGTACTTC
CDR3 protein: CASLSFPNYEQYF

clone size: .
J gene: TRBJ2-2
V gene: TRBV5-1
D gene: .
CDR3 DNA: TGCGCCAGCAGCTTGGAAACGGTCGGGGAGCTGTTTTTT
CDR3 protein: CASSLETVGELFF

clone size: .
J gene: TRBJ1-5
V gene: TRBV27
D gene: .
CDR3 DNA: TGTGCCAGCAGTTTATGGACCCGTGTGGGGGAGGGTAAAAATCAGCCCCAGCATTTT
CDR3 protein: CASSLWTRVGEGKNQPQHF

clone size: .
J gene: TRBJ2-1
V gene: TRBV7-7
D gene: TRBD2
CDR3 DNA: TGTGCCAGCAGCTTTGGGACTAGCGGGGGCGACAATGAACAGTTCTTC
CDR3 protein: CASSFGTSGGDNEQFF

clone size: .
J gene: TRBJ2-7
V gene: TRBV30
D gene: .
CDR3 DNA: TGTGCCTGGAGTGTTCCCCCCCGGGGGTTCATGACCTACGAGCAGTACTTC
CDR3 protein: CAWSVPPRGFMTYEQYF

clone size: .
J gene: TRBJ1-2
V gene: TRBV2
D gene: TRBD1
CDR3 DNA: TGTGCCAGCAGTGAAGGGACAGGGTTCAACTATGGCTACACCTTC
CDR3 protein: CASSEGTGFNYGYTF

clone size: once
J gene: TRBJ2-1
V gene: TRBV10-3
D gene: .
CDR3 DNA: TGTGCCATCACCCCGGGTGGGGCAGACAATGAGCAGTTCTTC
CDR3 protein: CAITPGGADNEQFF

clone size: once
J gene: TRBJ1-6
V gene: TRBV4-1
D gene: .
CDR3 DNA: TGCGCCAGCAGCCATCCCAGCTCCTATAATTCACCCCTCCACTTT
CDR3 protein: CASSHPSSYNSPLHF

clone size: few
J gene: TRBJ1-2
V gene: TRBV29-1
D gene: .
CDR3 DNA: TGCAGCGTGGGGTATGGCTACACCTTC
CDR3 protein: CSVGYGYTF

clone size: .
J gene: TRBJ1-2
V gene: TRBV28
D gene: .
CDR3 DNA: TGTGCCAGCAAGGAGGGAAGTGTCTATGGCTACACCTTC
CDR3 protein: CASKEGSVYGYTF

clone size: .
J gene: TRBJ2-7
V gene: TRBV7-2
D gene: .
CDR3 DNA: TGTGCCAGCAGCTTCGCCAATAGCGAGCAGTACTTC
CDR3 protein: CASSFANSEQYF

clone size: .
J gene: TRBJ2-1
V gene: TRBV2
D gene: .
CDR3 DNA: TGTGCCAGCGAGGGGGTACGCAGTGAGCAGTTCTTC
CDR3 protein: CASEGVRSEQFF

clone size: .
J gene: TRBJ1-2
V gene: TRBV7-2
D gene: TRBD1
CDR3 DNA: TGTGCCAGCAGCTTATTACTCCCGGACAGGGCGGGCGGCTACACCTTC
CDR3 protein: CASSLLLPDRAGGYTF

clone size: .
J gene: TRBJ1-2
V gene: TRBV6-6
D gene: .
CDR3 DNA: TGTGCCAGCGATGCTCAGGGGTCGAGTGGCTACACCTTC
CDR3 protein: CASDAQGSSGYTF

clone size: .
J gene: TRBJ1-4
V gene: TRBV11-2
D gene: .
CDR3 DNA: TGTGCCAGCAGCTTAGCAGGACCGGAGGAAAAACTGTTTTTT
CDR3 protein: CASSLAGPEEKLFF